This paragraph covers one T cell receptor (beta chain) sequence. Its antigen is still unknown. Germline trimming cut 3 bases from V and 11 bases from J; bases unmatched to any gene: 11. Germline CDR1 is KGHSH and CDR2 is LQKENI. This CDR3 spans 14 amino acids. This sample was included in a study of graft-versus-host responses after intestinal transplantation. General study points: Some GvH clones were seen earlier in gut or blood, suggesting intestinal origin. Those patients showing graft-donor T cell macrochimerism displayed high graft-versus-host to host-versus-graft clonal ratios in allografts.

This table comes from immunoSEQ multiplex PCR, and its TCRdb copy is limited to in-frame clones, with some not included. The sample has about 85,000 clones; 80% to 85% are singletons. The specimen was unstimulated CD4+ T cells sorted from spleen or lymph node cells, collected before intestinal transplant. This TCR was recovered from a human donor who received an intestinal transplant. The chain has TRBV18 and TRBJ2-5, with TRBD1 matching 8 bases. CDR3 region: CASSPSQGAREQYF. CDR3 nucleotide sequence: TGTGCCAGCTCACCGAGTCAGGGGGCAAGGGAGCAGTACTTC.